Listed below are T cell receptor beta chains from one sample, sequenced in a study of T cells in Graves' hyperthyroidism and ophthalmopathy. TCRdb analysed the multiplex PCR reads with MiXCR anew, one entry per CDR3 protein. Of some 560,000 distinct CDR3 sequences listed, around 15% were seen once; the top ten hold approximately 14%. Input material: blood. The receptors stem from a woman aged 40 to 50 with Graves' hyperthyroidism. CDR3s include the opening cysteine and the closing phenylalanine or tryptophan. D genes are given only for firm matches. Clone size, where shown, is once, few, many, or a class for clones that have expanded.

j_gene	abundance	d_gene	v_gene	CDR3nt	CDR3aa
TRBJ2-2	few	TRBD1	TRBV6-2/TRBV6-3	TGTGCCAACTATAAGGGACAGGCGTACACCGGGGAGCTGTTTTTT	CANYKGQAYTGELFF
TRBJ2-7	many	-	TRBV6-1	TGTGCCAGCAGGGACGACAGGTCCACCAACGAGCAGTACTTC	CASRDDRSTNEQYF
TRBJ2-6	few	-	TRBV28	TGTGCCAGCAGAGGGGGGACTGGGGCCAACGTCCTGACTTTC	CASRGGTGANVLTF
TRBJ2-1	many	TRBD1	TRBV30	TGTGCCTGGTCGGGACAGGGTTATGAGCAGTTCTTC	CAWSGQGYEQFF
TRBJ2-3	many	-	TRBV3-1	TGTGCCAGCAGCCAAGATCACAGTAGCGAAGATACGCAGTATTTT	CASSQDHSSEDTQYF
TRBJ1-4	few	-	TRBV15	TGTGCCACCAGATTGACGCATGCAACTAATGAAAAACTGTTTTTT	CATRLTHATNEKLFF
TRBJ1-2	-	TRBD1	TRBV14	TGTGCCAGCAGCCAAGATATGGGACAGGGGTTTACGAGAGGCTACACCTTC	CASSQDMGQGFTRGYTF
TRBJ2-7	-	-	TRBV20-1	TGCAGTGCTACGACCAGGGTAGTCAGCGAGCAGTACTTC	CSATTRVVSEQYF
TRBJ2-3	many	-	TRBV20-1	TGCAGTGCCCTCGTGATGGATACGCAGTATTTT	CSALVMDTQYF
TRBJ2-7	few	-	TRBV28	TGTGCCAGCAGTAGAGGGAATTACGAGCAGTACTTC	CASSRGNYEQYF
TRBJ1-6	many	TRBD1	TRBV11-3	TGTGCCAGCAGCGCGAGTGGACAGGGTAATTCACCCCTCCACTTT	CASSASGQGNSPLHF
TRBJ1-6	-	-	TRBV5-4	TGTGCCAGCAGCTTGGAGGATGGGATTTCACCCCTCCACTTT	CASSLEDGISPLHF
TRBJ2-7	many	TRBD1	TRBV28	TGTGCCACCTTCGACAGGGCCTACGAGCAGTACTTC	CATFDRAYEQYF
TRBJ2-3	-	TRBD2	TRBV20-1	TGCAGTGCCCCCGCGTTTAGCGGGAGTACGAATACGCAGTATTTT	CSAPAFSGSTNTQYF
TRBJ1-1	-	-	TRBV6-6	TGTGCCAGCAGTTACGGGTCGAACACTGAAGCTTTCTTT	CASSYGSNTEAFF
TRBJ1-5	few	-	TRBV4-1	TGCGCCAGCAGCCAACTTGGAGAAAGCAATCAGCCCCAGCATTTT	CASSQLGESNQPQHF